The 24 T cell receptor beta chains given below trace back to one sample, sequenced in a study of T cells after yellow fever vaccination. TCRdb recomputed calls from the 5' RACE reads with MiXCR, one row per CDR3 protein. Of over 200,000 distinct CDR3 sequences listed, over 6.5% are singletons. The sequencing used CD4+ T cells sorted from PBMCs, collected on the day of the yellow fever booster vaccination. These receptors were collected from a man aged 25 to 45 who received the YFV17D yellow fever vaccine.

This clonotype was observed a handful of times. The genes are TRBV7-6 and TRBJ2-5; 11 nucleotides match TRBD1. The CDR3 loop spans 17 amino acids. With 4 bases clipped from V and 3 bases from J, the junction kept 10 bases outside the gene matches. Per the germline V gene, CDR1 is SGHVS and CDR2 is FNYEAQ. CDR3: CASSSAPGQGAKETQYF. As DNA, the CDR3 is TGTGCCAGCAGCTCGGCGCCCGGACAGGGGGCGAAAGAGACCCAGTACTTC.

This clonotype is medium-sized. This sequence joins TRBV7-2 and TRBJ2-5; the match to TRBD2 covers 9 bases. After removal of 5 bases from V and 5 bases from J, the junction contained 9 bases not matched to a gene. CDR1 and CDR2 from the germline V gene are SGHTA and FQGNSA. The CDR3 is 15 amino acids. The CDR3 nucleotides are TGTGCCAGCAGCGCAACTAGCGGGCTCTCGGAGACCCAGTACTTC. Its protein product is CASSATSGLSETQYF.

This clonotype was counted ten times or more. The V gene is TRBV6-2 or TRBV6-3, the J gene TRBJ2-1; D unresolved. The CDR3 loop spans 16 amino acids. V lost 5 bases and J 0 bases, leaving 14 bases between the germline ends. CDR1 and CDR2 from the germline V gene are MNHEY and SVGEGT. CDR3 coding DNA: TGTGCCAGCAGTCGATCCATAACCCGCTCCTACAATGAGCAGTTCTTC. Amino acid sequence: CASSRSITRSYNEQFF.

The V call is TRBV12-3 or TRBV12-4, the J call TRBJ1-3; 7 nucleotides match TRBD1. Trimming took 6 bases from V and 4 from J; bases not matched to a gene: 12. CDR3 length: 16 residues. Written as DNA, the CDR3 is TGTGCCAGCAGATTTTCCCAACAGGGGTCAGGAAACACCATATATTTT. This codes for CASRFSQQGSGNTIYF.

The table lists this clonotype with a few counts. Here the CDR3 DNA reads TGCGCCAGCAGCACCGGGACAGCAAATACGAACACCGGGGAGCTGTTTTTT. Translated: CASSTGTANTNTGELFF. The chain joins TRBV5-1 to TRBJ2-2; 7 bases agree with TRBD1. In germline, CDR1 is SGHRS, CDR2 YFSETQ. V trimming: 4 bases; J trimming: 0 bases; junction bases outside the gene matches: 9. The length of the CDR3 is 17 residues.

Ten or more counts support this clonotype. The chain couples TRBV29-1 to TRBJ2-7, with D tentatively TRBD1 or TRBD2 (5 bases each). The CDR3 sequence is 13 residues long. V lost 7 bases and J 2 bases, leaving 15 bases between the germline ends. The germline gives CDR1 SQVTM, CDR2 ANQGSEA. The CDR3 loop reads CSAWDELTYEQYF. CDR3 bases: TGCAGCGCTTGGGACGAACTAACCTACGAGCAGTACTTC.

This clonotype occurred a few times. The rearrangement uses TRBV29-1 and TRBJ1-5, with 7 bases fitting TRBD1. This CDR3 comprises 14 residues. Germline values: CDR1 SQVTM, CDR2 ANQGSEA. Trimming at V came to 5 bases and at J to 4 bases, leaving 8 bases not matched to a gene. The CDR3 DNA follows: TGCAGCGTTACAGCCGGGACAGAAAATCAGCCCCAGCATTTT. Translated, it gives CSVTAGTENQPQHF.

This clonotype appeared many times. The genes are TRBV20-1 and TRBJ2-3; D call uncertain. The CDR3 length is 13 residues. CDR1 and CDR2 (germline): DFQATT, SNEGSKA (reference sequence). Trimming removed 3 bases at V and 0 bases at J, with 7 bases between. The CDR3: CSARTASTDTQYF. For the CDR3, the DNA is TGCAGTGCTAGGACGGCTAGCACAGATACGCAGTATTTT.

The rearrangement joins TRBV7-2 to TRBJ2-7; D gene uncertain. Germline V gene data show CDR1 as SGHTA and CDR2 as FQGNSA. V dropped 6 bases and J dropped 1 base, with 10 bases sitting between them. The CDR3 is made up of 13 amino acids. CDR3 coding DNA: TGTGCCAGCAGTATAACGAGGTCCTACGAGCAGTACTTC. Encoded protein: CASSITRSYEQYF.

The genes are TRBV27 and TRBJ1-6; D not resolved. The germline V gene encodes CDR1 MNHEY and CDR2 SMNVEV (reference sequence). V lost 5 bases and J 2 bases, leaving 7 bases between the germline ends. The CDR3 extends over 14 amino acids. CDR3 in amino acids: CASSRATYNSPLHF. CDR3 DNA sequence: TGTGCCAGCAGTAGGGCGACCTATAATTCACCCCTCCACTTT.

The CDR3 DNA sequence: TGCAGTGCTAGAGATGCGGTGGGCTCTGGACCCCAGCATTTT. This gives the protein CSARDAVGSGPQHF. This chain connects TRBV20-1 to TRBJ1-5; unclear D gene. With 0 bases removed from V and 10 bases from J, the gap between germline ends came to 16 bases. CDR3 size: 14 residues. Germline V gene lookup returns CDR1 DFQATT and CDR2 SNEGSKA (reference sequence).

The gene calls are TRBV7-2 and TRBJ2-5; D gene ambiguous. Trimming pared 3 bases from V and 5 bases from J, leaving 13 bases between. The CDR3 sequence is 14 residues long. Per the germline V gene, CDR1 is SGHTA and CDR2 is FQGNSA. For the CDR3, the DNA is TGTGCCAGCAGCTTGCTCAGATTTCGGGAGACCCAGTACTTC. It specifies CASSLLRFRETQYF.

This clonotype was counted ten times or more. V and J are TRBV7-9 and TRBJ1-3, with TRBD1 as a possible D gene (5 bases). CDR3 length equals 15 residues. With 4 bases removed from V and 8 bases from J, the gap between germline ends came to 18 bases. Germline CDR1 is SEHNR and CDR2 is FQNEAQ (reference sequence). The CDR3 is CASSSSLGRGDTIYF. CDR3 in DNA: TGTGCCAGCAGCTCATCCTTGGGCCGGGGGGACACCATATATTTT.

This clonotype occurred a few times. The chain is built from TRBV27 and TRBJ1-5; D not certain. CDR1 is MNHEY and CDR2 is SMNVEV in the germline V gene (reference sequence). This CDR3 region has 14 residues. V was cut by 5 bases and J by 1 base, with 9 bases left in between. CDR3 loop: CASSPLGSNQPQHF. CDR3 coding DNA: TGTGCCAGCAGTCCCTTGGGCAGCAATCAGCCCCAGCATTTT.

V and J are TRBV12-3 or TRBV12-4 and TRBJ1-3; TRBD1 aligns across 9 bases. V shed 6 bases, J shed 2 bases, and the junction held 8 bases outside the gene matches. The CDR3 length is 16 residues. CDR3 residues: CASSLHDRGAGNTIYF. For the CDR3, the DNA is TGTGCCAGCAGCCTTCACGACAGGGGGGCTGGAAACACCATATATTTT.

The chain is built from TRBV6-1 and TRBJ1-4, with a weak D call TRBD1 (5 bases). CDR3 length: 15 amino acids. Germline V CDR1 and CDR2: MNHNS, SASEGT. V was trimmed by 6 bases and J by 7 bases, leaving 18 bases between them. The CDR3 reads CASSHRGARGEKLFF. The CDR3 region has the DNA TGTGCCAGCAGCCACCGAGGGGCGCGTGGTGAAAAACTGTTTTTT.

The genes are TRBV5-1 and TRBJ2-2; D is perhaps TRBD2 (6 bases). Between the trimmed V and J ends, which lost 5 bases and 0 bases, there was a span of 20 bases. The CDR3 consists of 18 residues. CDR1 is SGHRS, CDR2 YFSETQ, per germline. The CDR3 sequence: CASSPTIAEPPNTGELFF. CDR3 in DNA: TGCGCCAGCAGTCCAACGATAGCGGAACCCCCGAACACCGGGGAGCTGTTTTTT.

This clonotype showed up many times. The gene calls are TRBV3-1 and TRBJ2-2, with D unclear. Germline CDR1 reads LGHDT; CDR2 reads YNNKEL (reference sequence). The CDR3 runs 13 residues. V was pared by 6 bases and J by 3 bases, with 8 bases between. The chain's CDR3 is CASRKDYTGELFF. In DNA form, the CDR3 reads TGTGCCAGCAGAAAAGACTACACCGGGGAGCTGTTTTTT.

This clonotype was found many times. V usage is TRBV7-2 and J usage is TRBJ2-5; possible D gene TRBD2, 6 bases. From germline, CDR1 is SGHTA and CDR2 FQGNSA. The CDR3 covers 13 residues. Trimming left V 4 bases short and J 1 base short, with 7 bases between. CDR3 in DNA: TGTGCCAGCAGCTGGGGAGGCCAAGAGACCCAGTACTTC. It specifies CASSWGGQETQYF.

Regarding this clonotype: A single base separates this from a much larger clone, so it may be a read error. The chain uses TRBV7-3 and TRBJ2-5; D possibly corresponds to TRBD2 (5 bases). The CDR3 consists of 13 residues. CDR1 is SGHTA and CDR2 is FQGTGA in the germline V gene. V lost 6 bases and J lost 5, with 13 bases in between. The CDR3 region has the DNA TGTGCCAGCAGATTGTCCGGGATGGAGACCCAGTACTTC. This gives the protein CASRLSGMETQYF.

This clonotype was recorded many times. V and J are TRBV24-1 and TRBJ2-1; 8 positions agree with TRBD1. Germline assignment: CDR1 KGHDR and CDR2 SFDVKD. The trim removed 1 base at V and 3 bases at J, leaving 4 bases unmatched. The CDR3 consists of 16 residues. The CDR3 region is CATSDFGQGGYNEQFF. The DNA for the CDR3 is TGTGCCACCAGTGATTTCGGACAGGGAGGCTACAATGAGCAGTTCTTC.

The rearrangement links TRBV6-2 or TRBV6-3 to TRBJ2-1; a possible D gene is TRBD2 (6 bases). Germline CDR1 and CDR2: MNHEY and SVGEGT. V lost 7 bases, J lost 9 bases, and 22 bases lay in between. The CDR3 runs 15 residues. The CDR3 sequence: CASMRGGKGQGEQFF. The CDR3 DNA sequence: TGTGCCAGCATGAGGGGCGGGAAAGGGCAAGGTGAGCAGTTCTTC.

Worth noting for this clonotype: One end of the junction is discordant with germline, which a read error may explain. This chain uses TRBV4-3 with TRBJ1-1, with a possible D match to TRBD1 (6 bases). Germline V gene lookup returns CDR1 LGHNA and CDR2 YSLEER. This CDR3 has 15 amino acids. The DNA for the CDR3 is TGCGCCAGCAGCCAAGTGGCAGGGGTGAGGACTGAAGCATTCTTT. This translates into CASSQVAGVRTEAFF.

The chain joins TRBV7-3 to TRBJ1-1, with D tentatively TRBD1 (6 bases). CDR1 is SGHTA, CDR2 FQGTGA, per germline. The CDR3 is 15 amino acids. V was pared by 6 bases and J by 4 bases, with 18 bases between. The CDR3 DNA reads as TGTGCCAGCAGGAAAGTCCCGCGAGGGGGCACTGAAGCTTTCTTT. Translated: CASRKVPRGGTEAFF.